The 16 T cell receptor beta chains presented below share a single source sample, sequenced in a study of blood T cells in healthy people across ages. The second PCR ran about 6 to 12 cycles with a sample-barcoded 5' primer and J-beta primers. TCRdb called the 5' RACE reads again in MiXCR, with one record for every CDR3 protein. Here the sample spans some 880,000 distinct CDR3 sequences, under 40% being singletons. Sequences were obtained from blood. Receptors were obtained from a man in his late teens or twenties in good health.

The genes are TRBV6-5 and TRBJ1-6; unclear D gene. Trimming took 8 bases from V and 7 from J, leaving 9 bases between them. The CDR3 spans 12 residues. Germline CDR1 and CDR2: MNHEY and SVGAGI. This CDR3 reads CASLVSNSPLHF. CDR3 DNA sequence: TGTGCCAGCCTGGTCTCAAATTCACCCCTCCACTTT.

There are many counts of this clonotype. The rearrangement uses TRBV7-6 and TRBJ2-5; 10 bases are a match to TRBD2. Germline lookup yields CDR1 SGHVS and CDR2 FNYEAQ. The CDR3 is made up of 15 amino acids. After removal of 4 bases from V and 9 bases from J, the junction contained 11 bases not matched to a gene. CDR3 DNA: TGTGCCAGCAGCTCCCTAGCGGGAGCCGAACGGCCCCAGTACTTC. As protein: CASSSLAGAERPQYF.

This clonotype was counted many times. The V and J genes are TRBV11-2 and TRBJ2-5; perhaps TRBD2 as D (6 bases). V was cut by 3 bases and J by 12 bases, with 14 bases left in between. Germline V gene lookup returns CDR1 SGHAT and CDR2 FQNNGV. The CDR3 loop spans 12 amino acids. CDR3 coding DNA: TGTGCCAGCAGCTTGGAGGGGTCTGTCGAGTACTTC. Translated, it gives CASSLEGSVEYF.

This clonotype has at least ten counts. This chain joins TRBV7-2 and TRBJ2-1; no definite D call. CDR3 length equals 12 residues. Germline loops: CDR1 SGHTA, CDR2 FQGNSA. The germline V and J ends were trimmed by 7 bases and 7 bases, with 11 bases remaining between them. The CDR3 protein is CASTPSGNEQFF. CDR3 DNA: TGTGCCAGCACCCCCTCCGGGAATGAGCAGTTCTTC.

This clonotype was seen repeatedly, ten times or more. The chain joins TRBV12-3 or TRBV12-4 to TRBJ1-2, with unresolved D. V was shortened by 7 bases and J by 4 bases, with 13 bases between the two germline ends. The CDR3 extends over 13 amino acids. In DNA form, the CDR3 reads TGTGCCAGCACCGATCCCTGGGGCTATGGCTACACCTTC. Its protein product is CASTDPWGYGYTF.

This clonotype was seen a few times. V gene TRBV7-2 combines with J gene TRBJ2-3; D is possibly TRBD1 or TRBD2 (5 bases each). In germline, CDR1 is SGHTA, CDR2 FQGNSA. There are 18 residues in the CDR3. Trimming shortened V by 1 base and J by 3 bases, and 20 bases separated the two germline ends. This chain's CDR3 is CASSLVYGQGWGTDTQYF. In DNA, the CDR3 is TGTGCCAGCAGCTTAGTCTATGGGCAGGGCTGGGGGACAGATACGCAGTATTTT.

This clonotype was recorded at least ten times. The chain has TRBV4-3 and TRBJ2-3; possibly TRBD1 for D (6 bases). With 3 bases removed from V and 3 bases from J, the gap between germline ends came to 19 bases. The CDR3 is made up of 17 amino acids. Germline V lookup: CDR1 LGHNA, CDR2 YSLEER. In DNA form, the CDR3 reads TGCGCCAGCAGCCACACACAGGGAGTACGGGTGACAGATACGCAGTATTTT. It codes for CASSHTQGVRVTDTQYF.

J is TRBJ2-5 and V is TRBV6-5; no definite D call. The CDR3 extends over 12 amino acids. V gave up 4 bases and J gave up 5 bases, with 8 bases separating them. From germline, CDR1 is MNHEY and CDR2 SVGAGI. CDR3 region: CASSSTSETQYF. The CDR3 DNA reads TGTGCCAGCAGTTCGACTTCGGAGACCCAGTACTTC.

As regards this clonotype: Being one base from a much bigger clone, this may be a read error. V usage is TRBV29-1 and J usage is TRBJ1-4; possibly TRBD1 for D (5 bases). With 3 bases removed from V and 0 bases from J, the gap between germline ends came to 14 bases. This CDR3 contains 16 residues. The germline V gene encodes CDR1 SQVTM and CDR2 ANQGSEA. The CDR3 loop is CSVDVGTGATNEKLFF. CDR3 in DNA: TGCAGCGTTGATGTAGGGACTGGGGCAACTAATGAAAAACTGTTTTTT.

This clonotype was observed a handful of times. CDR3 region: CASSPVPSGGTQETQYF. The CDR3 bases are TGCGCCAGCAGCCCCGTACCTAGCGGGGGGACTCAAGAGACCCAGTACTTC. The chain combines TRBV5-1 with TRBJ2-5; 11 bases align to TRBD2. With V trimmed by 4 bases and J by 2 bases, 10 bases remained unmatched. Germline-derived CDR1 and CDR2 are SGHRS and YFSETQ. The CDR3 sequence is 17 residues long.

As concerns this clonotype: This likely comes from a read error, as the CDR3 has no conserved phenylalanine or tryptophan at its end. This rearrangement joins TRBV12-3 or TRBV12-4 to TRBJ1-6; weak D call: TRBD1 (5 bases). CDR3 length: 14 residues. With 0 bases removed from V and 6 bases from J, the gap between germline ends came to 6 bases. CDR3 sequence reads: CASSLAGVNSPLHC. Written as DNA, the CDR3 is TGTGCCAGCAGTTTAGCAGGGGTTAATTCACCCCTCCACTGT.

The chain couples TRBV7-9 to TRBJ1-2; perhaps TRBD1 as D (6 bases). CDR1 and CDR2 from the germline V gene are SEHNR and FQNEAQ (reference sequence). Trimming left V 4 bases short and J 4 bases short, with 19 bases between. The CDR3 has 16 amino acids. CDR3 nucleotide sequence: TGTGCCAGCAGCTACTCCGGGGCAGGGGTTTTCTATGGCTACACCTTC. It specifies CASSYSGAGVFYGYTF.

Here the CDR3 reads CASSFAGALTDTQYF. The CDR3 coding sequence is TGCGCCAGCAGCTTCGCGGGGGCCCTCACAGATACGCAGTATTTT. The genes are TRBV5-1 and TRBJ2-3; maybe TRBD2 (7 bases). The CDR3 consists of 15 residues. Germline CDR1 is SGHRS and CDR2 is YFSETQ. V gave up 2 bases and J gave up 2 bases, with 12 bases separating them.

This clonotype was seen at least ten times. V usage is TRBV2 and J usage is TRBJ2-5, with D perhaps TRBD1 (6 bases). The CDR3 has 11 amino acids. Trimming removed 7 bases from V and 7 bases from J, with 10 bases in between. Germline-derived CDR1 and CDR2 are SNHLY and FYNNEI. The CDR3 spells CASTQGLTQYF. DNA for the CDR3: TGTGCCAGCACGCAGGGGTTGACCCAGTACTTC.

The V gene is TRBV7-9, the J gene TRBJ1-1, with D maybe TRBD1 (5 bases). CDR1 is SEHNR, CDR2 FQNEAQ, per germline (reference sequence). Trimming pared 5 bases from V and 4 bases from J, leaving 14 bases between. The CDR3 is made up of 14 amino acids. This CDR3 reads CASSPSLGTTEAFF. CDR3 nucleotide sequence: TGTGCCAGCAGCCCGTCGCTGGGGACCACTGAAGCTTTCTTT.

The count of this clonotype is one. A read error may account for a junction end that differs from germline. The rearrangement joins TRBV18 to TRBJ2-3; D is undetermined. This CDR3 region has 12 residues. CDR1 and CDR2 (germline): KGHSH, LQKENI. The chain's CDR3 is CPSSPRTDTQYF. In DNA, the CDR3 is TGTCCCAGCTCACCCCGTACAGATACGCAGTATTTT.